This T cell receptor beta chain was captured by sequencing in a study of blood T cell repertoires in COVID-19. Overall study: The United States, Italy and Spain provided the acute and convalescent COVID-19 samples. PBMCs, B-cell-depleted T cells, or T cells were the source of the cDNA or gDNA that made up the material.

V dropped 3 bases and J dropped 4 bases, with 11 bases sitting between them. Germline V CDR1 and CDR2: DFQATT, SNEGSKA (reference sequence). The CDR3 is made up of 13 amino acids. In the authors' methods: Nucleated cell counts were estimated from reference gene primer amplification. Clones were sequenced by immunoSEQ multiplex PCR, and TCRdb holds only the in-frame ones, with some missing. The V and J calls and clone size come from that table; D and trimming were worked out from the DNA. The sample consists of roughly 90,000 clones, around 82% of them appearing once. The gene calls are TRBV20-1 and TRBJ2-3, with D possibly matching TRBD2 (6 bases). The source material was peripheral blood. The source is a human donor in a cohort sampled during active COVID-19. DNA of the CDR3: TGCAGTGCTAGTGCGAGGAGGGCAGATACGCAGTATTTT. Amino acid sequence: CSASARRADTQYF.